Sequencing of this TCR beta chain was carried out in a study of regulatory T cells in long-lasting Graves disease (dated by TCRdb to 2020 to 2022). For the wider study: Antithyroid drugs had been taken for less than 3 months by newly diagnosed Graves' disease patients. A total of roughly 35 samples underwent TCR sequencing: about 13 from persistent and 20 from newly diagnosed Graves' disease patients. The study was registered as a clinical trial and conducted in China. Peripheral blood TCR sequencing and RNA sequencing compared persistent Graves' disease patients with newly diagnosed Graves' disease patients.

Library preparation used multiplex PCR. The sample was run on an Illumina HiSeq 4000. TCR beta libraries were built with iRepertoire HTBI primers and Arm-PCR amplification of CDR3 regions. Gel purification was performed on PCR products prior to sequencing. The authors' analysis ran thus. Gene usage analysis of CDR3 amino acid clonotypes used the approximately 62 TRBV and about 14 TRBJ segments found across samples. COPE and FqMerger were used to merge filtered high-quality paired reads into contigs. BLAST was used to align contigs to the IMGT TRBV, TRBD and TRBJ reference genes, and CDR3 was defined following IMGT. Any clonotype with a frequency above 0.1% was classified as a highly expanded clone. Shannon entropy was used to measure repertoire diversity, and the Gini coefficient was used to measure V-J evenness. Public clonotypes were defined as clonotypes shared by more than one individual. TCRdb reprocessed the public reads (quality trimming at Q25 with fastp, clone calling with MiXCR) and kept in-frame beta chains. Entries that share a CDR3 protein sequence are merged under the most common genes and DNA. The V and J calls shown here were made by TCRdb, not taken from the authors' results. The sample data list some 600,000 distinct CDR3 sequences, and about 16% of these were observed just once. Around 11% of the sample is taken by the ten largest.

The CDR3 holds 15 amino acids from the cysteine to the phenylalanine. The entry retains the CDR3 DNA only, 45 bases that are in frame from base 1. Compared with germline, V lacks 3 bases and J lacks 7 bases; bases without a gene match: 10. According to the germline V gene, CDR1 reads SGHRS and CDR2 reads YFSETQ. This clonotype was picked up a small number of times. The clone's antigen remains unknown. Base qualities are missing; no much larger clone stands one base away. The time point label for this specimen denotes: newly diagnosed GD, antithyroid drugs for less than 3 months. For both TCR sequencing and RNA sequencing, RNA was extracted from PBMCs using TRIzol. Graves' disease was diagnosed according to American Thyroid Association guidelines. Patients for the study were recruited at an endocrinology department in Xi'an, China. Each patient gave 7 to 9.5 milliliters of peripheral blood, collected in an EDTA anticoagulant tube. Ficoll Paque Plus density gradient separation was used to isolate PBMCs, and no additional T cell sorting was done. An Agilent 2100 Bioanalyzer and agarose gel were used to check RNA quality, while a NanoDrop 2000 measured RNA concentration.

General conclusions and limits of the study: Persistent disease showed preferential use of TRBV28, TRBJ1-2 and TRBJ2-5, whereas newly diagnosed disease favored TRBV20-1 and TRBJ2-1. Sequencing and analysis were limited to the TCR beta chain. Peripheral blood alone was examined, since thyroid tissue, which constituted the primary lesion, could not be accessed. Lower TCR Shannon entropy and fewer highly expanded clones were observed in persistent Graves' disease patients than in newly diagnosed patients, which suggested clonal expansion. A larger number of public clonotypes was shared among persistent patients (about 2,700) than among newly diagnosed patients (roughly 980). The authors noted that the small sample size was a limitation that may lower accuracy.

The same data also contributed to another study, on T cells in Graves' hyperthyroidism and ophthalmopathy. From that second study: Graves' hyperthyroidism was defined as stable when no progression to ophthalmopathy occurred over 18 months of follow-up. The hyperthyroidism patients were between 18 and 65 years old and newly diagnosed, with a disease duration of less than 2 months. Exclusion was applied to patients with uncontrolled infections, other autoimmune diseases, pregnancy or lactation. Diagnoses were established on the basis of clinical symptoms, serum thyroxine and TRAb, thyroid ultrasound, and orbital computed tomography. The TCR CDR3 was subjected to a first round of RT-PCR using the HTBI primer set and the Qiagen OneStep RT-PCR kit. Most expanded thyroid clonotypes (frequency above 0.001) were also detected in blood, a finding suggesting that blood repertoires may reflect thyroid immune responses. Ophthalmopathy was separated from stable hyperthyroidism by a 13 V-J signature model, with 87.88% sensitivity and roughly 84% specificity obtained in cross-validation and 80%/75% obtained in testing. In validation, the model predicted progression to ophthalmopathy with approximately 71% sensitivity and 72.22% specificity, a median of about 6.7 months before onset. To identify distinguishing TCR V-J signatures, a discovery cohort of roughly 100 patients was used, comprising 43 with Graves' ophthalmopathy and 57 with stable Graves' hyperthyroidism. An independent validation cohort of around 19 hyperthyroidism patients and 17 patients who later progressed to ophthalmopathy tested prospective prediction of ophthalmopathy. The approximately 90 discovery patients were divided at random into training and test sets in a 7:3 ratio. The study also compared thyroid tissue and blood T-cell repertoires from five or six Graves' hyperthyroidism patients. Once sampling was done, hyperthyroidism patients were given methimazole at a starting dose of 30 mg daily, whereas ophthalmopathy patients were given high-dose intravenous methylprednisolone. Libraries were constructed in a second round of multiplex PCR, after which size selection and purification were performed. Sequencing of the libraries was done on an Illumina HiSeq2000 using paired-end 100 bp reads. Raw data were processed with SOAPnuke, discarding reads with adapters, uncalled bases, mean Phred below 15, or no exact constant-primer or identifier match. High-quality paired reads were merged with COPE v1.2.5, and unique nucleotide sequences were defined as clonotypes. MiTCR v1.1 was used to align the clonotypes against IMGT TRBV, TRBD and TRBJ reference segments. Only V-J combinations with frequency above 0.0001, covering approximately 99% of repertoires, were analysed. A TCS score was defined as the ratio between F50 (clonal expansion) and ExV (chaos), using BLOSUM62-based TCRdist between CDR3 peptides within each V-J. Welch's t-statistics and random forest reduced fewer than 550 V-J features to 10 to 15, which were used in a naive Bayes classifier (R e1071). No statistical method was used to fix the sample size in advance, and group allocation was not hidden from the investigators. The paper reports TCR Vbeta CDR3 sequencing of some 140 peripheral blood samples: some 41 ophthalmopathy, 75 to 80 hyperthyroidism and approximately 17 progressor patients.

The chain is made from TRBV5-1 and TRBJ1-2; TRBD1 fits 9 bases in the junction. The sample in question was peripheral blood mononuclear cells (PBMCs), obtained at new diagnosis, from a patient treated with antithyroid drugs. This clonotype originated in a man in his late teens or twenties with Graves disease. Donor details come from another sample of the same person, matched by shared clones. The CDR3 reads CASSSPEQGASGYTF. The nucleotides are TGCGCCAGCAGCTCCCCGGAACAGGGGGCGAGTGGCTACACCTTC.